Listed below are T cell receptor beta chains from one sample, sequenced in a study of blood T cell repertoires in COVID-19. TCRdb's table, derived via immunoSEQ multiplex PCR, lists solely in-frame clones and lacks some. The data contain about 99,000 clones, roughly 80% of them singletons. What was sequenced was peripheral blood. These receptors were collected from a human donor in a cohort sampled during active COVID-19. The CDR3 runs from the conserved cysteine through the conserved F or W. A D gene is named only where the DNA matches it firmly. Only some rows state a clone size, as once, few, many or a class for expanded clones.

CDR3 DNA,CDR3 protein,V gene,D gene,clone size,CDR3 length,J gene
TGTGCCAGCTCACCTTCAGCGGGAGATACGCAGTATTTT,CASSPSAGDTQYF,TRBV18,-,-,13,TRBJ2-3
TGTGCCAGCAGTCTACGGACAGGGGTTAACTATGGCTACACCTTC,CASSLRTGVNYGYTF,TRBV6-5,TRBD1,-,15,TRBJ1-2
TGTGCCAGCACCGTAGCGGGGGGGATCATAGAGACCCAGTACTTC,CASTVAGGIIETQYF,TRBV6-5,TRBD2,-,15,TRBJ2-5
TGTGCCAGCAGCCCGGCGGGATCTAATCAGCCCCAGCATTTT,CASSPAGSNQPQHF,TRBV7-2,-,-,14,TRBJ1-5
TGTGCCAGCAGCTTTCGCCTTGGTCGATCAGCTGAAGCTTTCTTT,CASSFRLGRSAEAFF,TRBV7-2,-,-,15,TRBJ1-1
TGTGCCAGCAGCAGGGGGACAGGGAGGATTGAAGCTTTCTTT,CASSRGTGRIEAFF,TRBV6-2/TRBV6-3,TRBD1,once,14,TRBJ1-1
TGTGCCAGCAGTGCCCGGACTAGTGTCTACAATGAGCAGTTCTTC,CASSARTSVYNEQFF,TRBV2,TRBD2,-,15,TRBJ2-1
TGTGCCAGCAGTGAACAAGGGGGCGCCATCTACGAGCAGTACTTC,CASSEQGGAIYEQYF,TRBV2,TRBD1,-,15,TRBJ2-7
TGTGCCAGAAAGCCGGGACAGGGATTCTTC,CARKPGQGFF,TRBV7-5,-,-,10,TRBJ2-1
TGTGCCAGCTCACCATATGCGACAGGGAATACCGGGGAGCTGTTTTTT,CASSPYATGNTGELFF,TRBV18,TRBD1,-,16,TRBJ2-2
TGTGCCAGCAGCTTCCCCTACGGGGGTGAGCAGTTCTTC,CASSFPYGGEQFF,TRBV11-2,-,-,13,TRBJ2-1
TGTGCCAGCAGCACCCTGGACAGGCTCTATGGCTACACCTTC,CASSTLDRLYGYTF,TRBV7-9,TRBD1,few,14,TRBJ1-2
TGTGCCAGCAGTTTACGGGGTCCTGAAACAGATACGCAGTATTTT,CASSLRGPETDTQYF,TRBV27,-,-,15,TRBJ2-3
TGTGCCAGTAGCTTACAGCCGGAGGGGACCCAGTACTTC,CASSLQPEGTQYF,TRBV19,-,-,13,TRBJ2-5
TGTGCCAGCAGCGTAGCTACTAGCGGCGGTGCCGCTTTCTTT,CASSVATSGGAAFF,TRBV9,-,few,14,TRBJ1-1
TGCGCCAGCAGCTTGGGGGACAAAATCGATCAGCCCCAGCATTTT,CASSLGDKIDQPQHF,TRBV5-1,-,-,15,TRBJ1-5
TGTGCTAGTGGCCCTACAGAGAGGAACACCGGGGAGCTGTTTTTT,CASGPTERNTGELFF,TRBV12-5,-,-,15,TRBJ2-2
TGTGCCAGCACCTGGGGGGGATCCGGAAACACCATATATTTT,CASTWGGSGNTIYF,TRBV7-9,-,-,14,TRBJ1-3
TGTGCCAGCAGCTTCTCCGGACAACCGAACACTGAAGCTTTCTTT,CASSFSGQPNTEAFF,TRBV9,-,once,15,TRBJ1-1
TGTGCCAGCAGCGCACATGTGGGACAGGACTATGGCTACACCTTC,CASSAHVGQDYGYTF,TRBV9,TRBD1,-,15,TRBJ1-2
TGTGCCAGCAGTTACTTACAGGGGGGTGAGCAGTTCTTC,CASSYLQGGEQFF,TRBV6-5,TRBD1,-,13,TRBJ2-1